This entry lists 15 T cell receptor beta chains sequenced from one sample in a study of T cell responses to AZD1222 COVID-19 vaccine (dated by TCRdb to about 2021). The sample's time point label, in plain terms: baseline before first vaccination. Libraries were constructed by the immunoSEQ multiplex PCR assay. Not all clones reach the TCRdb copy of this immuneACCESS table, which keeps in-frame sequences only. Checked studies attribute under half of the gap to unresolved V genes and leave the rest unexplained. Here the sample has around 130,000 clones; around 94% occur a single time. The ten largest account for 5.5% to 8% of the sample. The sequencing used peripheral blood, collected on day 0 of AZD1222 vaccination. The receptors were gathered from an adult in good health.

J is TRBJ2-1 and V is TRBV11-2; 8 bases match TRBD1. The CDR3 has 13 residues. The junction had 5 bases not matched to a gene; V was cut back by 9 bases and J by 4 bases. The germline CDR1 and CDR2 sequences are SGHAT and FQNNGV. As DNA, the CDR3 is TGTGCCAGTTCAGGGGACAGGTACAATGAGCAGTTCTTC. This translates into CASSGDRYNEQFF.

For the CDR3, the DNA is TGTGCCAGCAGCCCGGGCCGGACTAACTATGGCTACACCTTC. Translated, it gives CASSPGRTNYGYTF. V is TRBV3-1 (or the pseudogene TRBV3-2) and J is TRBJ1-2; D not certain. The CDR3 extends over 14 amino acids. V lost 4 bases and J 0 bases, leaving 9 bases between the germline ends. Per the germline V gene, CDR1 is LGHDT and CDR2 is YNNKEL (reference sequence).

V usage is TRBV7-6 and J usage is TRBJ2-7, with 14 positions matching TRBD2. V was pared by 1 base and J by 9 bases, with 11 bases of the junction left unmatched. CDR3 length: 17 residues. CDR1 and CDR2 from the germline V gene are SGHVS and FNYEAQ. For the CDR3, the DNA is TGTGCCAGCAGCTTAGAGGGACTAGCGGGGGATGCTACGATGCAGTACTTC. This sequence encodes CASSLEGLAGDATMQYF.

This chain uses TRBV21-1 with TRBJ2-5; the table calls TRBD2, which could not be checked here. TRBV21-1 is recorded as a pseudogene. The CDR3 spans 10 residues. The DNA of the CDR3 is TGTGCCAGCACGAGGGAGACCCAGTACTTC. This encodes CASTRETQYF.

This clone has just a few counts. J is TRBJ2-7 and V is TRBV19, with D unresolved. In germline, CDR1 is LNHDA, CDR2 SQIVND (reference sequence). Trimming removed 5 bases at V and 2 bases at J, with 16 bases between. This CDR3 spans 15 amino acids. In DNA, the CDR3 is TGTGCCAGTAGTCCCTACGTCGAACCCACCTACGAGCAGTACTTC. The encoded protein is CASSPYVEPTYEQYF.

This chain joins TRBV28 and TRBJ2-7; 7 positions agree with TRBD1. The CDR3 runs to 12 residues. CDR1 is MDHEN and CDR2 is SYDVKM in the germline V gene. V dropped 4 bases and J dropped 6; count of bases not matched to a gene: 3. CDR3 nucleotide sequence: TGTGCCAGCAGTTCGACAGGGCTCGAGCAGTACTTC. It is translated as CASSSTGLEQYF.

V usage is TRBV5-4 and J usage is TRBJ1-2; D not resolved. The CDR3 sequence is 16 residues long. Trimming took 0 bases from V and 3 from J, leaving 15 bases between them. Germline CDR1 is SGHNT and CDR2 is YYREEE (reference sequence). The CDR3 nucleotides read TGTGCCAGCAGCTTGGAACCCCCTCGTCCGGACTATGGCTACACCTTC. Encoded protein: CASSLEPPRPDYGYTF.

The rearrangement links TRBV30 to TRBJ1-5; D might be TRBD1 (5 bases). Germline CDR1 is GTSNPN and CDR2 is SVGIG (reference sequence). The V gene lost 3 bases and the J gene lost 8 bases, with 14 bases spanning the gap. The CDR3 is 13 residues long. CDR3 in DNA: TGTGCCTGGAGCCTGGGGGGGGGAAAGCCCCAGCATTTT. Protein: CAWSLGGGKPQHF.

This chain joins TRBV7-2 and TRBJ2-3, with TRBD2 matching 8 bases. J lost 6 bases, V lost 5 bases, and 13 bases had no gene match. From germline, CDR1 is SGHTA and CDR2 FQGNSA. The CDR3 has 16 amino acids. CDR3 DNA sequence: TGTGCCAGCAGCCCCACGCCGGTAGCGGGAAGGGATACGCAGTATTTT. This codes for CASSPTPVAGRDTQYF.

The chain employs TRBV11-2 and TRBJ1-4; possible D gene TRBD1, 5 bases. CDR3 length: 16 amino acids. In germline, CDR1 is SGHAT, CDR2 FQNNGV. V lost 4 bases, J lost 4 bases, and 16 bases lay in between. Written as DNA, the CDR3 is TGTGCCAGCAGCTCCCTACAGACAGCCTATAATGAAAAACTGTTTTTT. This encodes CASSSLQTAYNEKLFF.

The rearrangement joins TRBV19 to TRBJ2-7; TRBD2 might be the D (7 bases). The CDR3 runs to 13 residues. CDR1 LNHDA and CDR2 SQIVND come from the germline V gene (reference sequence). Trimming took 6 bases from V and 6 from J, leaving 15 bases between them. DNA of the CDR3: TGTGCCAGTAGCTTGGGGGGGGCAGTCGAGCAGTACTTC. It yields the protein CASSLGGAVEQYF.

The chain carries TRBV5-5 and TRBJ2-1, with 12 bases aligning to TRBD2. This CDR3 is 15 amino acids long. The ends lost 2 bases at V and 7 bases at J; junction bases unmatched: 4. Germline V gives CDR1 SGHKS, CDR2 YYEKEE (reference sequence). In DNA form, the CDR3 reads TGTGCCAGCAGCTTTTGGACTAGCGGGATGAATGAGCAGTTCTTC. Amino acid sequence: CASSFWTSGMNEQFF.

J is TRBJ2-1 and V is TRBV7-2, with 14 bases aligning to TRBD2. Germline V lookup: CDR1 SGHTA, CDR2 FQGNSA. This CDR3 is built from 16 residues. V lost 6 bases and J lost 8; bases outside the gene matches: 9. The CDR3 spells CASSRGTSGRRDEQFF. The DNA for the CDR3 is TGTGCCAGCAGTCGGGGGACTAGCGGGAGAAGGGATGAGCAGTTCTTC.

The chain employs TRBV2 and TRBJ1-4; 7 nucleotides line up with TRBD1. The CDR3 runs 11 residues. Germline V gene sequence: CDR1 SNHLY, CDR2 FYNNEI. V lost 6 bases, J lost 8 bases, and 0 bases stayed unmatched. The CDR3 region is CASRQGEKLFF. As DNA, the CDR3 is TGTGCCAGCAGACAGGGGGAAAAACTGTTTTTT.

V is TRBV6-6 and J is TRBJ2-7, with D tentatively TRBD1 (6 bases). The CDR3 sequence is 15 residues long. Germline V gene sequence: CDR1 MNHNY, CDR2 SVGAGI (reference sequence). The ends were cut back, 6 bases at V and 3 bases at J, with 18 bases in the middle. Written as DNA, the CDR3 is TGTGCCAGCAGGCTGACCTACCGGGACAACTACGAGCAGTACTTC. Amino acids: CASRLTYRDNYEQYF.